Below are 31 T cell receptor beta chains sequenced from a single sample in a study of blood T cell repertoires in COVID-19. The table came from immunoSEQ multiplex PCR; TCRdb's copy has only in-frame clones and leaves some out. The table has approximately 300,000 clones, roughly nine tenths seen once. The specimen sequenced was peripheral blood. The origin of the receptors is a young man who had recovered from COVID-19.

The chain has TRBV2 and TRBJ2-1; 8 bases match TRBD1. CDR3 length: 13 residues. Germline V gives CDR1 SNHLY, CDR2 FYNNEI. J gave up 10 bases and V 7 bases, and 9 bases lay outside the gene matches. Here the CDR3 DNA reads TGTGCCAGCACTCTGACAGGGGCGAGAGAGCAGTTCTTC. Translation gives CASTLTGAREQFF.

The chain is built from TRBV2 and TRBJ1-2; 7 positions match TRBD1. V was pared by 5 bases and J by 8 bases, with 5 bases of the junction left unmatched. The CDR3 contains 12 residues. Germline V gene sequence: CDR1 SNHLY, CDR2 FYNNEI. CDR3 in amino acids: CASSLGGQGYTF. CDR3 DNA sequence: TGTGCCAGCAGTTTAGGGGGCCAAGGCTACACCTTC.

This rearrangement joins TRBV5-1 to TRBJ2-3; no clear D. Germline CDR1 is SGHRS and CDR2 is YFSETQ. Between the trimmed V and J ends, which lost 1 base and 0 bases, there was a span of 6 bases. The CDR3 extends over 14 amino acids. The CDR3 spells CASSLFGSTDTQYF. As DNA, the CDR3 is TGCGCCAGCAGCTTGTTCGGTAGCACAGATACGCAGTATTTT.

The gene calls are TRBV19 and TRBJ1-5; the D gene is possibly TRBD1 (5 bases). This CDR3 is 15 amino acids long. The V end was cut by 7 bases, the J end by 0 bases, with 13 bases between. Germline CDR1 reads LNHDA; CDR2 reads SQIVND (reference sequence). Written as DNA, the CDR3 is TGTGCCAGTAATGGGGCAGCCTATAGCAATCAGCCCCAGCATTTT. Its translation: CASNGAAYSNQPQHF.

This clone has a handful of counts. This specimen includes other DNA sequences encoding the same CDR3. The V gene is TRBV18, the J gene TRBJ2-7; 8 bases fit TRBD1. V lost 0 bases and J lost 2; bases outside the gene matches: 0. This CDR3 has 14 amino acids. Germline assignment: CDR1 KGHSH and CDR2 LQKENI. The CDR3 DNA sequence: TGTGCCAGCTCACCACCGGGACAGGCCTACGAGCAGTACTTC. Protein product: CASSPPGQAYEQYF.

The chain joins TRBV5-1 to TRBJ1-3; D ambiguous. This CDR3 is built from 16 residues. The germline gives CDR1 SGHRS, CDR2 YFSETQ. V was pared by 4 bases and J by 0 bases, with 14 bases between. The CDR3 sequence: CASSLGSKSSGNTIYF. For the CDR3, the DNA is TGCGCCAGCAGCCTGGGGTCGAAGAGCTCTGGAAACACCATATATTTT.

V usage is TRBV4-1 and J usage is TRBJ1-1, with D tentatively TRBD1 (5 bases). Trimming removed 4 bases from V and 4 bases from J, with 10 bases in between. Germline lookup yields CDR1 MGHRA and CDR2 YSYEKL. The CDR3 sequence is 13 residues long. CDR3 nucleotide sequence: TGCGCCAGCAGCCCCAGGGTCGGCACTGAAGCTTTCTTT. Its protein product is CASSPRVGTEAFF.

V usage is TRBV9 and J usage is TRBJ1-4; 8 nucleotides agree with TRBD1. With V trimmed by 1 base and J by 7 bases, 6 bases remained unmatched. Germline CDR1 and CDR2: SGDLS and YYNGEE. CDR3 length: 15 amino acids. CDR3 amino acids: CASSVLGDRGEKLFF. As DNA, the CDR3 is TGTGCCAGCAGCGTATTAGGCGACAGGGGTGAAAAACTGTTTTTT. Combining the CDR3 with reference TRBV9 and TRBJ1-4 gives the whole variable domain DSGVTQTPKHLITATGQRVTLRCSPRSGDLSVYWYQQSLDQGLQFLIQYYNGEERAKGNILERFSAQQFPDLHSELNLSSLELGDSALYFCASSVLGDRGEKLFFGSGTQLSVL.

The CDR3 coding sequence is TGTGCCAGCAGTTACAACCCCTGGACAGGGACCTATGGCTACACCTTC. This encodes CASSYNPWTGTYGYTF. The rearrangement links TRBV28 to TRBJ1-2; 8 bases fit TRBD1. Germline trimming cut 4 bases from V and 4 bases from J; bases unmatched to any gene: 11. The CDR3 totals 16 residues. From germline, CDR1 is MDHEN and CDR2 SYDVKM.

The CDR3 loop is CATTLAASGDGYTF. The CDR3 coding sequence is TGTGCCACCACTCTGGCAGCTTCAGGGGATGGCTACACCTTC. This rearrangement joins TRBV15 to TRBJ1-2; tentative D call: TRBD1 (6 bases). Per the germline V gene, CDR1 is LNHNV and CDR2 is YYDKDF (reference sequence). Trimming removed 7 bases at V and 6 bases at J, with 18 bases between. This CDR3 is built from 14 residues.

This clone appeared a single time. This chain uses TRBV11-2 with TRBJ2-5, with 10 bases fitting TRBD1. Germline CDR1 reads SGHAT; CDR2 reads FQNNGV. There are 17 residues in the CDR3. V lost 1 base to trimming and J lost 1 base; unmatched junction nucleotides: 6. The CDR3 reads CASSLAGTGASQETQYF. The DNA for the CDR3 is TGTGCCAGCAGCTTAGCCGGGACAGGGGCTTCCCAAGAGACCCAGTACTTC.

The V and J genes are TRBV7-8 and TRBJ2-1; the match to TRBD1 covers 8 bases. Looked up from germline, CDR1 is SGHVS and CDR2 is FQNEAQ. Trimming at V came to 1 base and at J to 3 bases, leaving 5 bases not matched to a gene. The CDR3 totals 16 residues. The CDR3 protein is CASSLVQGDFYNEQFF. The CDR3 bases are TGTGCCAGCAGCTTAGTACAGGGGGACTTCTACAATGAGCAGTTCTTC.

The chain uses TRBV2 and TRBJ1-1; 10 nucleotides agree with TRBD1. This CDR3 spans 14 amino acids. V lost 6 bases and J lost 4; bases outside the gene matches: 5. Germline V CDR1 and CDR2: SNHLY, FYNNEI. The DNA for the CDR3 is TGTGCCAGCAGGGGGGGACAGGGGCCCACTGAAGCTTTCTTT. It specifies CASRGGQGPTEAFF.

CDR3 sequence reads: CASSPGQGAHEKLFF. CDR3 nucleotides: TGTGCCAGCAGCCCAGGACAGGGGGCGCACGAAAAACTGTTTTTT. The chain is built from TRBV5-8 and TRBJ1-4; 11 bases are a match to TRBD1. From germline, CDR1 is SGHTS and CDR2 YDEGEE. V dropped 4 bases and J dropped 8; count of bases not matched to a gene: 7. The CDR3 has 15 residues.

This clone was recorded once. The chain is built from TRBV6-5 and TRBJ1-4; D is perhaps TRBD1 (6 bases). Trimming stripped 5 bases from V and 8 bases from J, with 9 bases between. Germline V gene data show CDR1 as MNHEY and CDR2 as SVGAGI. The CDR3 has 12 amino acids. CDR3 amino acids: CASSHQGEKLFF. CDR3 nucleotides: TGTGCCAGCAGTCACCAGGGGGAAAAACTGTTTTTT.

In DNA form, the CDR3 reads TGTGCCAGCAGTTATGACAGGGGGGTCACAGATACGCAGTATTTT. It translates to CASSYDRGVTDTQYF. The genes are TRBV6-5 and TRBJ2-3; 9 bases map to TRBD1. V lost 3 bases, J lost 2 bases, and 3 bases stayed unmatched. From germline, CDR1 is MNHEY and CDR2 SVGAGI. The CDR3 loop spans 15 amino acids.

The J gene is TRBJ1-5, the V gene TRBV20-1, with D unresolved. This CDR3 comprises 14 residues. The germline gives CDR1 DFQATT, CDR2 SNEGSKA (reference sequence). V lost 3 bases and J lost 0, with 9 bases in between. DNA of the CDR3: TGCAGTGCTAGTCTCGGGGTTAGCAATCAGCCCCAGCATTTT. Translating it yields CSASLGVSNQPQHF.

This CDR3 is CASSLSLAGNTGELFF. In nucleotides, the CDR3 is TGTGCCAGCAGTTTATCCCTGGCGGGGAACACCGGGGAGCTGTTTTTT. The gene calls are TRBV27 and TRBJ2-2; D is perhaps TRBD2 (5 bases). The V and J ends lost 0 bases and 1 base respectively, with 9 bases between them. This CDR3 has 16 amino acids. Germline CDR1 reads MNHEY; CDR2 reads SMNVEV (reference sequence).

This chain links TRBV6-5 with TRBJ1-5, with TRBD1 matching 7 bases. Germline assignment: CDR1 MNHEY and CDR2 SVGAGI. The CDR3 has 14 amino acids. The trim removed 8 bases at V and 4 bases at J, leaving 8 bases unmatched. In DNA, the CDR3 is TGTGCCAGCGGGCGGACAGGCCCGAATCAGCCCCAGCATTTT. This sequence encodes CASGRTGPNQPQHF.

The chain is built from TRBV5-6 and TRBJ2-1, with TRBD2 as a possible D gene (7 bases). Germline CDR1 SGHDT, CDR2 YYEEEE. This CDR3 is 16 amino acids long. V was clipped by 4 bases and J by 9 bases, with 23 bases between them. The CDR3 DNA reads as TGTGCCAGCAGCCCCCTAAGGGGGGGTTCCCGAGGTGAGCAGTTCTTC. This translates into CASSPLRGGSRGEQFF. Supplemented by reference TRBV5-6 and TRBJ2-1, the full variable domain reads DAGVTQSPTHLIKTRGQQVTLRCSPKSGHDTVSWYQQALGQGPQFIFQYYEEEERQRGNFPDRFSGHQFPNYSSELNVNALLLGDSALYLCASSPLRGGSRGEQFFGPGTRLTVL.

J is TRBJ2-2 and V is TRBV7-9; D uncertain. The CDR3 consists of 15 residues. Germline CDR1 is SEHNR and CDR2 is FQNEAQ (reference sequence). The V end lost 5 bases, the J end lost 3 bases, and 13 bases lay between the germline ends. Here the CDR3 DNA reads TGTGCCAGCAGCCCTCTTAATCTAGACACCGGGGAGCTGTTTTTT. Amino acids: CASSPLNLDTGELFF.

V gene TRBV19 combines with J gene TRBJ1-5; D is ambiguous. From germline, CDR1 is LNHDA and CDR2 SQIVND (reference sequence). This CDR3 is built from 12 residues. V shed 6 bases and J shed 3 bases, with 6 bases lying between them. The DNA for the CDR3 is TGTGCCAGTAGGACTTACAATCAGCCCCAGCATTTT. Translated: CASRTYNQPQHF.

CDR3 sequence reads: CASSMWDSLGSYEQYF. CDR3 DNA sequence: TGTGCCAGTAGTATGTGGGACAGCTTAGGCTCCTACGAGCAGTACTTC. The rearrangement joins TRBV19 to TRBJ2-7, with TRBD1 identical over 7 bases. The CDR3 is made up of 16 amino acids. Germline lookup yields CDR1 LNHDA and CDR2 SQIVND (reference sequence). V trimming: 3 bases; J trimming: 0 bases; junction bases outside the gene matches: 8.

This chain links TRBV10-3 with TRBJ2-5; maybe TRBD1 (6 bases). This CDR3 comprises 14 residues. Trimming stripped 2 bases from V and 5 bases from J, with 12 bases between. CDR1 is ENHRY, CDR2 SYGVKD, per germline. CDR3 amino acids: CAISERGTSETQYF. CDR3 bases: TGTGCCATCAGTGAGAGGGGGACCTCGGAGACCCAGTACTTC.

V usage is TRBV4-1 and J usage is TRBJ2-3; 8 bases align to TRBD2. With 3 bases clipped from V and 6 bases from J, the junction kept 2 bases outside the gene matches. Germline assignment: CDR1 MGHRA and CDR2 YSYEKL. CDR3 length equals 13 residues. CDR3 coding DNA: TGCGCCAGCAGCCAGGGGACTAGTGATACGCAGTATTTT. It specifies CASSQGTSDTQYF.

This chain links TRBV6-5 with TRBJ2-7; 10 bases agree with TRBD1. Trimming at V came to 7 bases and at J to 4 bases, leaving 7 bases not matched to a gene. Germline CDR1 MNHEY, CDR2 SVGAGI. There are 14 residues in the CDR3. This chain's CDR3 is CASTMDRGRYEQYF. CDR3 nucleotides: TGTGCCAGCACTATGGACAGGGGGAGGTACGAGCAGTACTTC.

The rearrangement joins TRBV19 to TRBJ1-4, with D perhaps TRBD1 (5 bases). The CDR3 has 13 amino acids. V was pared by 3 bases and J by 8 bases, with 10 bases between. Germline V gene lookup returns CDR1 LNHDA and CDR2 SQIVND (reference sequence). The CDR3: CASSIQGREKLFF. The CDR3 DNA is TGTGCCAGTAGTATCCAGGGAAGGGAAAAACTGTTTTTT.

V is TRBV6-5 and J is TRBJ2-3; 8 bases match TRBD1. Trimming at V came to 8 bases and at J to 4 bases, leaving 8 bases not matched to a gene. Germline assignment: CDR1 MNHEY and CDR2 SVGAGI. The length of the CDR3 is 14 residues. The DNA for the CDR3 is TGTGCCAGCTTATGGCCAGGGGGCCCAGATACGCAGTATTTT. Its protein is CASLWPGGPDTQYF.

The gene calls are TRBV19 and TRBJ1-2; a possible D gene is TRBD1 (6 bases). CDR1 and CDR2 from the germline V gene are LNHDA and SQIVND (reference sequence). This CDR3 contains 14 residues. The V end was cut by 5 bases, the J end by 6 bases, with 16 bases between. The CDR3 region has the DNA TGTGCCAGTAGTTACGGGGGGGCCGGGGATGGCTACACCTTC. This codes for CASSYGGAGDGYTF.

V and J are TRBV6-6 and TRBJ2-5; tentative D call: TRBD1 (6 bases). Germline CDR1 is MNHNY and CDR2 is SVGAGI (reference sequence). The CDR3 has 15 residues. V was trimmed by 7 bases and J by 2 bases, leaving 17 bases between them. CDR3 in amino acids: CASNPRRGIQETQYF. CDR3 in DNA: TGTGCCAGCAACCCTCGAAGGGGGATTCAAGAGACCCAGTACTTC.

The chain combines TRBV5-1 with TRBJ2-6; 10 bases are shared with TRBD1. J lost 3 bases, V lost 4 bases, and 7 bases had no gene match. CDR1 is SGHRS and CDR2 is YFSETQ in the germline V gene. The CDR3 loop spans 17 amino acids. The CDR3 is CASSLLTGGIGANVLTF. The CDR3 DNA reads TGCGCCAGCAGCCTGCTGACAGGGGGCATTGGGGCCAACGTCCTGACTTTC.